A few counts support the clone carrying this T cell receptor (beta chain). In the original processing: Amplification from reference gene primers served as the basis for estimated nucleated cell counts. Libraries were prepared by immunoSEQ multiplex PCR; TCRdb keeps only in-frame clonotypes and omits some of them. The V and J calls and the clone size are those of that table, but D and trimming were determined from the DNA. The sample carries fewer than 300,000 clones, approximately 84% recorded once. The data stem from a study of blood T cell repertoires in COVID-19. The overall study: Whether acute or convalescent, the COVID-19 samples came from the United States, Italy and Spain. Sources were T cells, B-cell-depleted T cells, or PBMCs; the material itself was cDNA or gDNA.

The V gene lost 4 bases and the J gene lost 1 base, with 4 bases spanning the gap. The CDR3 loop spans 12 amino acids. CDR1 and CDR2 from the germline V gene are LNHDA and SQIVND (reference sequence). The sequence derives from a man between 45 and 60 years old with COVID-19, enrolled during active disease. Sequences were obtained from peripheral blood. V and J are TRBV19 and TRBJ1-2; D not resolved. CDR3: CASSNINYGYTF. The CDR3 DNA sequence: TGTGCCAGTAGTAATATTAACTATGGCTACACCTTC.